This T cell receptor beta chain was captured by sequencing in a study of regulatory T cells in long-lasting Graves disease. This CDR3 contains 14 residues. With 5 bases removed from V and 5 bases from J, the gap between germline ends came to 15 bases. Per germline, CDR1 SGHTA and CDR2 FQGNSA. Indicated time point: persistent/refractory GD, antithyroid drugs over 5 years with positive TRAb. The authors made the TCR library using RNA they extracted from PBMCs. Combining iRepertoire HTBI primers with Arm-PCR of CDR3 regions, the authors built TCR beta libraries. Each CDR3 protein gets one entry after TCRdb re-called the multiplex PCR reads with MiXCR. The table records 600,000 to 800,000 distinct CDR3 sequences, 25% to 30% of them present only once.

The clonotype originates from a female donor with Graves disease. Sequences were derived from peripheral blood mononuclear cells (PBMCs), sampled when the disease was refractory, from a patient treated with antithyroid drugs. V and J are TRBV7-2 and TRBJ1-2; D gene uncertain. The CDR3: CASSPGLIQYGYTF. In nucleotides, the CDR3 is TGTGCCAGCAGCCCAGGACTGATCCAATATGGCTACACCTTC.